Listed below are T cell receptor beta chains from one sample, sequenced in a study of T cells in Graves' hyperthyroidism and ophthalmopathy. TCRdb called the multiplex PCR reads again in MiXCR, with one record for every CDR3 protein. The data show fewer than 550,000 distinct CDR3 sequences, approximately 15% seen once. The sequenced material came from blood. The receptor set was obtained from a woman aged 18-29 years with Graves' hyperthyroidism. Each CDR3 is given with its conserved first and last residue. D genes are given only for firm matches. Expanded clones are given a class, and other clones once, few, many or no size at all.

cdr3_nt cdr3_aa v_call clone_size j_call d_call
TGCGCCAGCAGCGGTAGGGGAAGGGTCGCCGGGGAGCTGTTTTTT CASSGRGRVAGELFF TRBV5-1 NA TRBJ2-2 NA
TGTGCCAGCAGCTCTGGAGGAGGGCGAATAGCCAAAAACATTCAGTACTTC CASSSGGGRIAKNIQYF TRBV28 many TRBJ2-4 NA
TGTGCCAGCAGCTTGGGTGGCTACACCTTC CASSLGGYTF TRBV7-9 few TRBJ1-2 NA
TGTGCCAGTAGTCAACAGGGGAAGGCGATTCAGCCCCAGCATTTT CASSQQGKAIQPQHF TRBV19 few TRBJ1-5 TRBD1
TGCAGTGCTTACCGGACAGATAACTATGGCTACACCTTC CSAYRTDNYGYTF TRBV20-1 many TRBJ1-2 NA
TGTGCCAGCAGCTTAGGGGGGGCAATCAATCAGCCCCAGCATTTT CASSLGGAINQPQHF TRBV7-8 NA TRBJ1-5 NA
TGTGCCAGCCTTAGGGACGGGGACTACGAGCAGTACTTC CASLRDGDYEQYF TRBV11-1 many TRBJ2-7 NA
TGCAGTGCCACGGGACTTTCCTACAATGAGCAGTTCTTC CSATGLSYNEQFF TRBV20-1 few TRBJ2-1 NA
TGTGCCAGCAGAGATCAGTTGGGGGCCCAAGAGACCCAGTACTTC CASRDQLGAQETQYF TRBV7-9 NA TRBJ2-5 NA
TGTGCCAGCAGCCCCCCACGACAGGCTAGCGTCACAGATACGCAGTATTTT CASSPPRQASVTDTQYF TRBV7-9 many TRBJ2-3 NA
TGTGCCAGCATCGGGGGCGGGGAGCTGTTTTTT CASIGGGELFF TRBV11-2 many TRBJ2-2 NA
TGCGCCAGCAGCTTGGCCAATTCCGGACCTCTCTCTGGGGCCAACGTCCTGACTTTC CASSLANSGPLSGANVLTF TRBV5-1 many TRBJ2-6 NA
TGCGCCAGCAGCCGCGGACAGAACAATCAGCCCCAGCATTTT CASSRGQNNQPQHF TRBV4-1 few TRBJ1-5 NA
TGTGCCAGCATCGGCCCGAACACCGGGGAGCTGTTTTTT CASIGPNTGELFF TRBV6-2/TRBV6-3 once TRBJ2-2 NA
TGTGCCAGCAGTGAAGGGGGGTGGAGGGCCTACGAGCAGTACTTC CASSEGGWRAYEQYF TRBV25-1 NA TRBJ2-7 NA
TGCAGTGCTAGATCGGGCGGGAGGGCCAGAAATGAGCAGTTCTTC CSARSGGRARNEQFF TRBV20-1 many TRBJ2-1 TRBD2
TGCGCCAGCGGAGGGGGGCTAGAGACCCAGTACTTC CASGGGLETQYF TRBV10-2 NA TRBJ2-5 NA
TGTGCCAGCAGCGGGGGCACAGAAGGGATTTCCGAGACCCAGTACTTC CASSGGTEGISETQYF TRBV7-9 few TRBJ2-5 NA
TGTGCCAGCAAACGAGACAGAGCCAAAAGCATTCAGTACTTC CASKRDRAKSIQYF TRBV6-2/TRBV6-3 few TRBJ2-4 NA
TGCAGCGCAGGACAGGGAGTGCACACCGGGGAGCTGTTTTTT CSAGQGVHTGELFF TRBV29-1 NA TRBJ2-2 TRBD1
TGTGCCAGCAGCGTAGACCGGGCGGACTATGGCTACACCTTC CASSVDRADYGYTF TRBV9 NA TRBJ1-2 NA
TGTGCCAGTAGTTTACGATCGGACGGTGCCTGGCATAATTCACCCCTCCACTTT CASSLRSDGAWHNSPLHF TRBV19 few TRBJ1-6 NA
TGCAGTGCTAGAAACTACGAGACCCAGTACTTC CSARNYETQYF TRBV20-1 NA TRBJ2-5 NA
TGTGCCAGCAGTGATGGTGTTTACAATGAGCAGTTCTTC CASSDGVYNEQFF TRBV2 many TRBJ2-1 NA
TGTGCCAGCAGCTTAGAATGGGGGTCCCACGGGGAGCTGTTTTTT CASSLEWGSHGELFF TRBV7-2 NA TRBJ2-2 NA
TGTGCCAGCAGCCCTCAGGGTACTTACTCTGGAAACACCATATATTTT CASSPQGTYSGNTIYF TRBV6-1 NA TRBJ1-3 NA
TGCGCCAGCGGAAGCGGGGGGGCCCCTGAGCAGTTCTTC CASGSGGAPEQFF TRBV5-1 NA TRBJ2-1 TRBD2
TGTGCCAGCAGCTTGCAGGGACAGGGGGCCTATGGCTACACCTTC CASSLQGQGAYGYTF TRBV5-4 NA TRBJ1-2 TRBD1
TGCAGTGCTAGGGCCCCCGGGACCGTGGTCAACTATGGCTACACCTTC CSARAPGTVVNYGYTF TRBV20-1 many TRBJ1-2 NA
TGCAGTGCTATGTGGGTTGGAGACGAGCAGTACTTC CSAMWVGDEQYF TRBV20-1 NA TRBJ2-7 NA
TGTGCCAGCAGTCCCAAACGACTTGGTGAAAAACTGTTTTTT CASSPKRLGEKLFF TRBV28 many TRBJ1-4 NA
TGTGCCAGCAGCCCGCTCCCGTCAGGGGTAACTAATGAAAAACTGTTTTTT CASSPLPSGVTNEKLFF TRBV7-2 many TRBJ1-4 NA
TGTGCCAGCAACCGGGGAGTTGAGTTATTCGGCTACGAGCAGTACTTC CASNRGVELFGYEQYF TRBV6-1 few TRBJ2-7 NA
TGTGCCAGCGCAATCTCGAACTATGGCTACACCTTC CASAISNYGYTF TRBV2 many TRBJ1-2 NA
TGTGCCAGCAGCTTAGCCCTCACCGGGACAGGGGGAAGCGAGCAGTACTTC CASSLALTGTGGSEQYF TRBV7-9 many TRBJ2-7 TRBD1
TGTGCCAGCAGCGCCGGTGGGGGGCAGCGGACCACTGAAGCTTTCTTT CASSAGGGQRTTEAFF TRBV7-3 few TRBJ1-1 NA
TGTGCCAGCACCGGGGACAAGAGGGGCTCTGAAGCTTTCTTT CASTGDKRGSEAFF TRBV7-9 many TRBJ1-1 NA
TGTGCCAGCAGCCGCCCCAATCAGGGGTCAGATACGCAGTATTTT CASSRPNQGSDTQYF TRBV6-1 NA TRBJ2-3 NA
TGTGCCAGCAGACCACTTGGCGGGGGGTTGGGTGAGCAGTTCTTC CASRPLGGGLGEQFF TRBV6-1 NA TRBJ2-1 TRBD2
TGTGCCAGCAGCTTAAGAGGGGTGGGGATCACAGATACGCAGTATTTT CASSLRGVGITDTQYF TRBV7-2 many TRBJ2-3 NA